The source of this T cell receptor beta chain is a study of blood T cell repertoires in COVID-19. About the study: From the United States, Italy and Spain came samples of acute and convalescent COVID-19. Sample material is recorded as cDNA or gDNA derived from T cells, B-cell-depleted T cells, or PBMCs.

The CDR3 spans 16 residues. Trimming removed 3 bases from V and 5 bases from J; junction bases left unmatched: 9. In germline, CDR1 is MGHRA, CDR2 YSYEKL. The assay was immunoSEQ multiplex PCR, and TCRdb's table has in-frame clones only and misses some. Of approximately 70,000 clones in the sample, about nine tenths were seen once. V is TRBV4-1 and J is TRBJ1-5; 8 bases line up with TRBD1. The sequence was collected from a human donor in a cohort sampled during active COVID-19. Sequenced material: peripheral blood. CDR3 sequence (DNA): TGCGCCAGCAGCCACCAAGGACAGGGAGAGGATCAGCCCCAGCATTTT. Protein product: CASSHQGQGEDQPQHF.